This T cell receptor (beta chain) comes out of a study of control samples from healthy donors and cancer patients. Repertoires were generated with immunoSEQ multiplex PCR, while TCRdb's copy carries only in-frame clones and drops some. In the table there are roughly 130,000 clones, approximately 90% of which are singletons. This clone was detected once. The source material was blood. The origin of this receptor is a man in his late teens or twenties in good health.

Here the CDR3 reads CASSLVWSSGGATDTQYF. CDR3 nucleotide sequence: TGTGCCAGCAGCTTAGTTTGGTCTAGCGGGGGGGCAACAGATACGCAGTATTTT. The chain carries TRBV11-2 and TRBJ2-3; 12 bases match TRBD2. Trimming took 1 base from V and 3 from J; bases not matched to a gene: 8. CDR1 is SGHAT, CDR2 FQNNGV, per germline. The CDR3 covers 18 residues.